This T cell receptor (beta chain) originates from a study of CD8+CD57+ T cells in acquired aplastic anemia. The wider study: On average, sorted CD4+ and CD8+ cells gave roughly 2.9 ug of DNA. Study conclusions and caveats: Statistical testing detected no significant gap in CD8+ Simpson's diversity between patients and controls. About 29 CD8+ CDR3 sequences occurred in both the patients and the controls.

CD8+CD57+ cell expansion, shown by flow cytometry, had occurred in the patients selected for sequencing. All patients were therapy-naive when blood was sampled. Genomic DNA was employed as the template in profiling TCR beta VDJ and CDR3. TCRdb fed the reads into MiXCR, producing one record per CDR3 protein. The sample carries over 150,000 distinct CDR3 sequences, about 48% recorded once. About this clonotype itself: Its antigen is unidentified.

This TCR derives from a human donor with aplastic anemia. The sequencing sample was made of sorted CD4+, CD8+, or CD8+CD57+ T cells (not recorded which) from PBMCs.

The CDR3: CASSPLGQGGGYGYTF. CDR3 coding DNA: TGTGCCAGTAGTCCCTTAGGGCAGGGTGGAGGCTATGGCTACACCTTC. The chain combines TRBV19 with TRBJ1-2, with D tentatively TRBD1 (5 bases). The V gene lost 5 bases and the J gene lost 4 bases, with 20 bases spanning the gap. The CDR3 is made up of 16 amino acids. Germline CDR1 LNHDA, CDR2 SQIVND (reference sequence).